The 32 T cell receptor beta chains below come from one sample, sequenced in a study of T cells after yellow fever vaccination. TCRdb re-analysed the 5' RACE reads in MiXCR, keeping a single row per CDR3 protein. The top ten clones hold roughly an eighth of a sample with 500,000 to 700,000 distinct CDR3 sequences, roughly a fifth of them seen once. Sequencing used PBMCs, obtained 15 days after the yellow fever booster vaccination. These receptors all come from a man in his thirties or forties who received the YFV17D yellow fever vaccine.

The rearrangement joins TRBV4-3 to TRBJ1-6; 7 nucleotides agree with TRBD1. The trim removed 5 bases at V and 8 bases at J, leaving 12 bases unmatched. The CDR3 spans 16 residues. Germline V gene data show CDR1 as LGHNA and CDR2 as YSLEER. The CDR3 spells CASSDDRDNYYSPLHF. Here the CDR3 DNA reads TGCGCCAGCAGCGACGACAGGGATAATTATTATTCACCCCTCCACTTT.

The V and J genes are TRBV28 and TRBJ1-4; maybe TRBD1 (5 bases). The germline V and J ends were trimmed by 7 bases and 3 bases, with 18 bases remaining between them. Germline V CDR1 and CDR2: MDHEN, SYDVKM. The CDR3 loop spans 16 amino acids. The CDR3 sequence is CASTQAGTWANEKLFF. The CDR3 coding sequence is TGTGCCAGCACCCAGGCAGGGACGTGGGCTAATGAAAAACTGTTTTTT.

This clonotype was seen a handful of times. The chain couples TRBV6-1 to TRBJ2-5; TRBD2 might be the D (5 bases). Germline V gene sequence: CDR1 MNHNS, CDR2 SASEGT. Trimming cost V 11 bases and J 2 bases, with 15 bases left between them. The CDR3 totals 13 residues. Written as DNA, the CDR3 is TGTGCCTGGAGTGGTTCGGGACAAGAGACCCAGTACTTC. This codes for CAWSGSGQETQYF.

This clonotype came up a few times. The chain's CDR3 is CASSSPGTATYEQYF. In DNA form, the CDR3 reads TGTGCCAGCAGCTCTCCCGGGACAGCAACCTACGAGCAGTACTTC. The genes are TRBV5-5 and TRBJ2-7, with 7 bases that match TRBD1. Germline V CDR1 and CDR2: SGHKS, YYEKEE (reference sequence). The CDR3 loop spans 15 amino acids. Trimming at V came to 3 bases and at J to 2 bases, leaving 8 bases not matched to a gene.

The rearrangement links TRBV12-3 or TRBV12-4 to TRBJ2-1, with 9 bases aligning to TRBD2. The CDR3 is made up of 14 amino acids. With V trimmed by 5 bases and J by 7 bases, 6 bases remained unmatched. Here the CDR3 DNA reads TGTGCCAGCAGTGAGGCTAGCGGGACGAATGAGCAGTTCTTC. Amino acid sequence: CASSEASGTNEQFF.

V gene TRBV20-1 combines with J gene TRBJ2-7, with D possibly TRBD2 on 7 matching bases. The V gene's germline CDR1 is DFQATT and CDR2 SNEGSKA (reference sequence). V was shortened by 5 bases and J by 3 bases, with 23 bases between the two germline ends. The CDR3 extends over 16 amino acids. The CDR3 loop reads CSASRGVAGANYEQYF. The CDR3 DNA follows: TGCAGTGCTTCCCGAGGAGTGGCGGGGGCAAACTACGAGCAGTACTTC.

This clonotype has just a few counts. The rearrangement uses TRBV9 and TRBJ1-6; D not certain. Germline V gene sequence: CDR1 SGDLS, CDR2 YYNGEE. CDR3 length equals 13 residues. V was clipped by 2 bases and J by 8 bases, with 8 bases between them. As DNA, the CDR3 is TGTGCCAGCAGCGTCTTAGTAGATTCACCCCTCCACTTT. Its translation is CASSVLVDSPLHF.

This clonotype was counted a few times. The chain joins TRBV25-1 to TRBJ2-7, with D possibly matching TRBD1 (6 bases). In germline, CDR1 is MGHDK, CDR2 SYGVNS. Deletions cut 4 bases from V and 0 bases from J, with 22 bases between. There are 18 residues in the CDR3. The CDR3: CASSGQQGKTGNSYEQYF. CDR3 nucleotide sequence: TGTGCCAGCAGTGGCCAGCAGGGCAAAACAGGGAACTCCTACGAGCAGTACTTC.

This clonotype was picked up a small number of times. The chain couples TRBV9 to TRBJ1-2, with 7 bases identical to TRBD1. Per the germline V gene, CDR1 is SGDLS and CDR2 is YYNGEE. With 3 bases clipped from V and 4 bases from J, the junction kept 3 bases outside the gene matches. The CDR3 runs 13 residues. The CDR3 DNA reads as TGTGCCAGCAGCGAGACAGGGCGCTATGGCTACACCTTC. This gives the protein CASSETGRYGYTF.

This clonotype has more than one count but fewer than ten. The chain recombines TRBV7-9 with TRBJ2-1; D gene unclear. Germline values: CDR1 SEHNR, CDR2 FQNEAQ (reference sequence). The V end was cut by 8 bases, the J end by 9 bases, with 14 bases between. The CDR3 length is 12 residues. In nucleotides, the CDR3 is TGTGCCAGCCAAATCGCTAGGGCTGAGCAGTTCTTC. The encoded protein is CASQIARAEQFF.

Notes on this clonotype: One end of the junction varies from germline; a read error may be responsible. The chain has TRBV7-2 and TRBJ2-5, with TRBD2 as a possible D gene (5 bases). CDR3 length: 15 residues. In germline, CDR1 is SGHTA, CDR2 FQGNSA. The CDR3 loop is CASSSGSGYQENQYF. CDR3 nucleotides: TGTGCCAGCAGCTCAGGAAGCGGATACCAAGAGAACCAGTACTTC. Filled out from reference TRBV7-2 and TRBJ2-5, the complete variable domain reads GAGVSQSPSNKVTEKGKDVELRCDPISGHTALYWYRQSLGQGLEFLIYFQGNSAPDKSGLPSDRFSAERTGGSVSTLTIQRTQQEDSAVYLCASSSGSGYQENQYFGPGTRLLVL.

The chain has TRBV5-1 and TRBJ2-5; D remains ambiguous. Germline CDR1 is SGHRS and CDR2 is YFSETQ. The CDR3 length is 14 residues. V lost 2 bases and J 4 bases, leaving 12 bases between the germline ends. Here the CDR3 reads CASSFQNQGETQYF. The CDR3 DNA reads TGCGCCAGCAGCTTTCAGAACCAAGGAGAGACCCAGTACTTC.

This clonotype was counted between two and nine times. CDR3 region: CSAHGQSSYEQYF. The CDR3 DNA reads TGCAGTGCTCATGGACAGAGCTCCTACGAGCAGTACTTC. The chain couples TRBV20-1 to TRBJ2-7; D possibly corresponds to TRBD1 (6 bases). Germline CDR1 and CDR2: DFQATT and SNEGSKA (reference sequence). V was shortened by 5 bases and J by 0 bases, with 11 bases between the two germline ends. This CDR3 comprises 13 residues.

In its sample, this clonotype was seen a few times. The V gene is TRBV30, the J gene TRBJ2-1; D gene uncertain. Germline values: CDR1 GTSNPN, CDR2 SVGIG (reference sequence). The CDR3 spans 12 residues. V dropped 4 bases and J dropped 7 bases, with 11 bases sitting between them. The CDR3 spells CAWTRTSNEQFF. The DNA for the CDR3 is TGTGCCTGGACCCGGACCAGTAATGAGCAGTTCTTC. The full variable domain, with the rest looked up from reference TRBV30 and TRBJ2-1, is SQTIHQWPATLVQPVGSPLSLECTVEGTSNPNLYWYRQAAGRGLQLLFYSVGIGQISSEVPQNLSASRPQDRQFILSSKKLLLSDSGFYLCAWTRTSNEQFFGPGTRLTVL.

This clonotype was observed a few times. CDR3 loop: CSAAYGGELFF. As DNA, the CDR3 is TGCAGTGCCGCTTATGGCGGGGAGCTGTTTTTT. This sequence joins TRBV20-1 and TRBJ2-2, with D hard to call. This CDR3 spans 11 amino acids. Trimming removed 6 bases from V and 7 bases from J, with 9 bases in between. Germline loops: CDR1 DFQATT, CDR2 SNEGSKA (reference sequence).

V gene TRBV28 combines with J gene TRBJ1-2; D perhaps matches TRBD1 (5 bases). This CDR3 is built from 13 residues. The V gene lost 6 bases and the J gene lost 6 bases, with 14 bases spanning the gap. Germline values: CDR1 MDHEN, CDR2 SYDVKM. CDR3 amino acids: CASSRDLGNGYTF. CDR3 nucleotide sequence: TGTGCCAGCAGCAGGGACCTTGGGAATGGCTACACCTTC.

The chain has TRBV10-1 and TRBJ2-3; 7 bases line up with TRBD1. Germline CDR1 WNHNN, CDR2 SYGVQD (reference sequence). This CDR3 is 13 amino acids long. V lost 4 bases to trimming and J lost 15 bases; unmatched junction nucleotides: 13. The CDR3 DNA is TGCGCCAGCAGTGGGGACAGAGCACGAATACTCTATTTT. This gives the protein CASSGDRARILYF.

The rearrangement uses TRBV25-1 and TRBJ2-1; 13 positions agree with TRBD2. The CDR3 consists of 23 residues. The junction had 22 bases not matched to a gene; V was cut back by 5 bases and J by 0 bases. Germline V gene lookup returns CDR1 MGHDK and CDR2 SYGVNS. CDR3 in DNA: TGTGCCAGCAGTACCCCGCGGACAGGACAGGGACTAGCGGGGCCGAACTCCTACAATGAGCAGTTCTTC. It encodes CASSTPRTGQGLAGPNSYNEQFF. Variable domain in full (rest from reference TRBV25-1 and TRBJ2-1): EADIYQTPRYLVIGTGKKITLECSQTMGHDKMYWYQQDPGMELHLIHYSYGVNSTEKGDLSSESTVSRIRTEHFPLTLESARPSHTSQYLCASSTPRTGQGLAGPNSYNEQFFGPGTRLTVL.

The CDR3 DNA reads as TGCGCCAGCAGCAAAGCGGTACCCACCAATGAGCAGTTCTTC. Translation: CASSKAVPTNEQFF. The chain joins TRBV5-1 to TRBJ2-1, with D possibly matching TRBD2 (5 bases). The length of the CDR3 is 14 residues. Germline assignment: CDR1 SGHRS and CDR2 YFSETQ. Between the trimmed V and J ends, which lost 4 bases and 6 bases, there was a span of 14 bases.

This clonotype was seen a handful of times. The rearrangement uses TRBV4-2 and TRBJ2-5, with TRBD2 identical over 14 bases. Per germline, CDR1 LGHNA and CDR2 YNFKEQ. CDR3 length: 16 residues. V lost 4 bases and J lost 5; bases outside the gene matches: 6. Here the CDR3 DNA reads TGTGCCAGCAGCCCCGGGACTAGCGGGAGTCGGGAGACCCAGTACTTC. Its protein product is CASSPGTSGSRETQYF.

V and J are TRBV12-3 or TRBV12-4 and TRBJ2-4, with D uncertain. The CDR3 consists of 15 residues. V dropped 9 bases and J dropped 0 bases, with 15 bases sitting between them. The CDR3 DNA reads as TGTGCCAGTGGCTTTACGAAACTAGCCAAAAACATTCAGTACTTC. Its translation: CASGFTKLAKNIQYF.

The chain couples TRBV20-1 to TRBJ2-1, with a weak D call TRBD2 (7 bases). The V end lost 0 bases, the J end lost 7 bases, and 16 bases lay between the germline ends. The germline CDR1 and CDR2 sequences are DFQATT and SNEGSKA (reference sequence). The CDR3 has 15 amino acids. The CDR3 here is CSARDTGGAGNEQFF. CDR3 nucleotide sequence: TGCAGTGCTAGAGATACGGGGGGCGCTGGGAATGAGCAGTTCTTC.

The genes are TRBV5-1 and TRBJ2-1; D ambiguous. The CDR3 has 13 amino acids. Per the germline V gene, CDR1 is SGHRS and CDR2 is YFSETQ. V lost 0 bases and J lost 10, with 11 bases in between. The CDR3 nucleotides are TGCGCCAGCAGCTTGGCCGTTTCCGCGGAGCAGTTCTTC. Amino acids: CASSLAVSAEQFF.

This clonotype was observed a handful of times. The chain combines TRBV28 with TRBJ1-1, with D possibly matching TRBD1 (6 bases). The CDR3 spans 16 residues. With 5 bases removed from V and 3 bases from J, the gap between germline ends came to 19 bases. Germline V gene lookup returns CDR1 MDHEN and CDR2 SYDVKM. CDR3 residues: CASSPQGRPWDTEAFF. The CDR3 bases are TGTGCCAGCAGTCCGCAGGGGCGTCCCTGGGACACTGAAGCTTTCTTT.

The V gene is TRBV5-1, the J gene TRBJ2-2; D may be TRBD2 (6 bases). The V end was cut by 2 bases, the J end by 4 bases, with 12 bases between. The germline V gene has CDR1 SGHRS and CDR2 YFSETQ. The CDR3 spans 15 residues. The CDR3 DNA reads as TGCGCCAGCAGCTTAGCGGGCCGGGGCACCGGGGAGCTGTTTTTT. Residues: CASSLAGRGTGELFF.

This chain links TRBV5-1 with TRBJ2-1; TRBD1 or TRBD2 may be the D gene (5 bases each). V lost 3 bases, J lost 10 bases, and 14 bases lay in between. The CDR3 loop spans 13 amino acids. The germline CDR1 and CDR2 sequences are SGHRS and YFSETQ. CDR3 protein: CASSSNRDPEQFF. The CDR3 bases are TGCGCCAGCAGCTCAAACCGGGACCCCGAGCAGTTCTTC. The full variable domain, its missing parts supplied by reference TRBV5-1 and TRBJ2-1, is KAGVTQTPRYLIKTRGQQVTLSCSPISGHRSVSWYQQTPGQGLQFLFEYFSETQRNKGNFPGRFSGRQFSNSRSEMNVSTLELGDSALYLCASSSNRDPEQFFGPGTRLTVL.

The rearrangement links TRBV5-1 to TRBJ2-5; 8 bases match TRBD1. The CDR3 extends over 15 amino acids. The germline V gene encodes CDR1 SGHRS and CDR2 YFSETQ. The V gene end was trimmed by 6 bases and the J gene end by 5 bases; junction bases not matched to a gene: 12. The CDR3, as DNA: TGCGCCAGCACAGACAGGGGAGGCGATAGCGAGACCCAGTACTTC. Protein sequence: CASTDRGGDSETQYF.

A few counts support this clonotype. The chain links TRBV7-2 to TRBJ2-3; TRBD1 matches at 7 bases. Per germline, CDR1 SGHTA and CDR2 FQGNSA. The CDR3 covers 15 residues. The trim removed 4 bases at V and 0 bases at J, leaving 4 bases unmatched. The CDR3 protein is CASSSRGLSTDTQYF. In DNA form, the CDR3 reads TGTGCCAGCAGCTCGAGGGGGCTTAGCACAGATACGCAGTATTTT.

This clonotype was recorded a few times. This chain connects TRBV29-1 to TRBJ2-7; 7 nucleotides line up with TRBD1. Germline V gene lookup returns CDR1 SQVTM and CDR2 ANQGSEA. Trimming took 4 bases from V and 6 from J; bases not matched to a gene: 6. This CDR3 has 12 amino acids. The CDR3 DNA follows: TGCAGCGTTGTGACAGGGCGTGCCGAGCAGTACTTC. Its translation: CSVVTGRAEQYF.

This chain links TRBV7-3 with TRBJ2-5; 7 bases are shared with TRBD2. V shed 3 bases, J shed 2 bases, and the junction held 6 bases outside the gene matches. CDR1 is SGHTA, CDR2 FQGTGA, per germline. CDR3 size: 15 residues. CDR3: CASSLSGLPQETQYF. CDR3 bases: TGTGCCAGCAGCTTGTCGGGACTACCACAAGAGACCCAGTACTTC.

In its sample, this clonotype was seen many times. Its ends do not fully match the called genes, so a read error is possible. CDR3 loop: CASSLGLAGGGETQYF. CDR3 DNA: TGCGCCAGCAGCTTGGGACTAGCGGGAGGAGGAGAGACCCAGTACTTC. The V gene is TRBV7-2, the J gene TRBJ2-5; 15 bases line up with TRBD2. Germline CDR1 and CDR2: SGHTA and FQGNSA. This CDR3 has 16 amino acids.

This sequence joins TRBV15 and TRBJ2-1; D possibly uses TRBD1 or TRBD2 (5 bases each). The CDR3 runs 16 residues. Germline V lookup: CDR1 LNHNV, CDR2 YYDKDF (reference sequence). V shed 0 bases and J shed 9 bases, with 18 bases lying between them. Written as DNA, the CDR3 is TGTGCCACCAGCAGAGATGGGACCTTCGTCGGAGGTGAGCAGTTCTTC. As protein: CATSRDGTFVGGEQFF.